The rows below give T cell receptor beta chains drawn from one sample of a study of CD8 T cells in ankylosing spondylitis. TCRdb reprocessed the 5' RACE reads via MiXCR and lists one record per CDR3 protein. The table has roughly 130,000 distinct CDR3 sequences, over 6.5% seen once. The sample comprised blood, either unsorted or a sorted T cell fraction (not recorded which). Source of these receptors: a male donor with ankylosing spondylitis or in good health (not recorded which). Both conserved end residues are part of each CDR3. D genes are given only for firm matches. Size tells how often a clone was seen (once, few, many) or the class of an expanded clone, and some rows leave it out.

TRBV7-8	many	NA	TRBJ2-1	CASSHRWVRGGSYNEQFF	TGTGCCAGCAGCCACCGTTGGGTGCGGGGCGGCTCCTACAATGAGCAGTTCTTC
TRBV5-1	many	TRBD1	TRBJ2-3	CASSLRTGSTDTQYF	TGCGCCAGCAGCTTGAGGACAGGAAGCACAGATACGCAGTATTTT
TRBV5-1	many	TRBD1	TRBJ2-3	CASSFDPERDRGTDTQYF	TGCGCCAGCAGCTTCGACCCCGAACGGGACAGGGGCACAGATACGCAGTATTTT
TRBV5-1	many	NA	TRBJ2-1	CASSPQRVKNEQFF	TGCGCCAGCAGCCCTCAGCGGGTGAAGAATGAGCAGTTCTTC
TRBV7-9	many	TRBD2	TRBJ2-1	CASSLELLAGGYNEQFF	TGTGCCAGCAGCTTAGAGCTCCTAGCGGGAGGGTACAATGAGCAGTTCTTC
TRBV5-1	many	NA	TRBJ1-1	CASSGQATGKNTEAFF	TGCGCCAGCAGCGGACAAGCTACCGGGAAAAACACTGAAGCTTTCTTT
TRBV6-6	NA	NA	TRBJ2-7	CASSPSSEQYF	TGTGCCAGCAGCCCTAGTTCAGAGCAGTACTTC
TRBV20-1	many	NA	TRBJ1-1	CSAGQLNTEAFF	TGCAGTGCTGGACAGCTGAACACTGAAGCTTTCTTT
TRBV20-1	many	NA	TRBJ2-3	CSAPPGTSTDTQYF	TGCAGTGCTCCCCCCGGGACTAGCACAGATACGCAGTATTTT
TRBV20-1	many	NA	TRBJ1-1	CSARGGVDTEAFF	TGCAGTGCTAGAGGGGGAGTGGACACTGAAGCTTTCTTT
TRBV20-1	many	NA	TRBJ1-2	CSASKGWTNYGYTF	TGCAGTGCTAGTAAGGGATGGACTAACTATGGCTACACCTTC
TRBV5-1	few	TRBD1	TRBJ2-3	CASSKGDRAADTQYF	TGCGCCAGCAGCAAAGGGGACAGGGCCGCAGATACGCAGTATTTT
TRBV29-1	many	NA	TRBJ2-1	CSVRTGYNEQFF	TGCAGCGTTCGGACTGGGTACAATGAGCAGTTCTTC
TRBV28	many	NA	TRBJ1-5	CASSFWGASNQPQHF	TGTGCCAGCAGTTTCTGGGGGGCTAGCAATCAGCCCCAGCATTTT
TRBV29-1	many	NA	TRBJ2-7	CSVEDHHTGTNPYEQYF	TGCAGCGTTGAAGATCACCATACCGGGACAAACCCCTACGAGCAGTACTTC
TRBV5-1	many	NA	TRBJ2-7	CASSPEGRSNSYEQYF	TGCGCCAGCAGCCCAGAAGGTCGGAGCAACTCCTACGAGCAGTACTTC
TRBV28	many	NA	TRBJ1-4	CASSLLGEGKLFF	TGTGCCAGCAGTTTGCTCGGGGAGGGAAAACTGTTTTTT